The 13 T cell receptor beta chains reported below all come from one sample, sequenced in a study of shared clonotypes between healthy human individuals. TCRdb's table, derived via immunoSEQ multiplex PCR, lists solely in-frame clones and lacks some. The sample shows 600,000 to 700,000 clones, around three quarters of them seen only once. The sequencing sample was made of memory CD4+ T cells sorted from blood. Stated subset: CD45RA-negative fraction. The receptors derive from a young woman in good health.

In its sample, this clone was seen a few times. This sequence joins TRBV2 and TRBJ2-3, with 11 bases matching TRBD2. The CDR3 runs 18 residues. The J segment lost 2 bases and the V segment lost 7 bases, leaving 14 bases of the junction unmatched. CDR1 SNHLY and CDR2 FYNNEI come from the germline V gene. CDR3 region: CASTLHSTTSGATDTQYF. The CDR3 nucleotides are TGTGCCAGCACCCTTCACAGCACGACTAGCGGGGCCACAGATACGCAGTATTTT.

The chain is built from TRBV30 and TRBJ1-6; D is possibly TRBD1 (6 bases). The germline V and J ends were trimmed by 3 bases and 8 bases, with 20 bases remaining between them. CDR3 length equals 16 residues. Germline CDR1 and CDR2: GTSNPN and SVGIG (reference sequence). The CDR3 nucleotides are TGTGCCTGGAGCCCAGTGGGGGGCCCCCATTATTCACCCCTCCACTTT. Its protein product is CAWSPVGGPHYSPLHF.

This clone was observed a handful of times. This sample also contains other DNA sequences that code for the same CDR3. The chain joins TRBV28 to TRBJ1-2, with 7 bases lining up with TRBD1. Trimming cost V 6 bases and J 5 bases; bases outside gene matches: 6. CDR3 size: 13 residues. Germline assignment: CDR1 MDHEN and CDR2 SYDVKM. CDR3 sequence: CASRGTGDYGYTF. CDR3 nucleotide sequence: TGTGCCAGCAGGGGAACAGGGGATTATGGCTACACCTTC.

The gene calls are TRBV27 and TRBJ2-7, with 11 bases that match TRBD1. The V segment lost 6 bases and the J segment 6 bases; nucleotides outside the gene matches: 7. Germline assignment: CDR1 MNHEY and CDR2 SMNVEV (reference sequence). CDR3 length equals 14 residues. CDR3 sequence reads: CASSRGTGGFEQYF. CDR3 DNA: TGTGCCAGCAGCCGAGGGACAGGGGGGTTCGAGCAGTACTTC.

The rearrangement uses TRBV10-2 and TRBJ2-7, with D possibly TRBD1 on 6 matching bases. The germline V gene has CDR1 WSHSY and CDR2 SAAADI. This CDR3 region has 14 residues. Deletions cut 8 bases from V and 2 bases from J, with 16 bases between. In DNA, the CDR3 is TGCGCCAGCTCACGGACAGTTTTCCCCTACGAGCAGTACTTC. It yields the protein CASSRTVFPYEQYF.

The rearrangement links TRBV6-1 to TRBJ2-1; D not resolved. V was trimmed by 2 bases and J by 11 bases, leaving 19 bases between them. This CDR3 region has 15 residues. From germline, CDR1 is MNHNS and CDR2 SASEGT. The CDR3 spells CASSERSSASRQQFF. Written as DNA, the CDR3 is TGTGCCAGCAGTGAAAGGTCCTCCGCGTCTCGACAGCAGTTCTTC.

V is TRBV6-1 and J is TRBJ2-7; the D is unclear. The length of the CDR3 is 13 residues. V lost 5 bases and J 6 bases, leaving 14 bases between the germline ends. Germline-derived CDR1 and CDR2 are MNHNS and SASEGT. The chain's CDR3 is CASSPQREGEQYF. The CDR3 DNA reads TGTGCCAGCAGTCCACAAAGGGAAGGCGAGCAGTACTTC.

The chain employs TRBV7-8 and TRBJ1-1; perhaps TRBD1 as D (6 bases). Germline lookup yields CDR1 SGHVS and CDR2 FQNEAQ. The CDR3 totals 15 residues. V lost 3 bases to trimming and J lost 4 bases, with 15 bases between them. Here the CDR3 reads CASSFVGGAGTEAFF. Here the CDR3 DNA reads TGTGCCAGCAGCTTTGTAGGGGGGGCGGGCACTGAAGCTTTCTTT.

The gene calls are TRBV6-7 and TRBJ2-1; 12 bases are shared with TRBD2. TRBV6-7 is sorted into the ORF group, with uncertain function. J was trimmed by 8 bases and V by 10 bases; bases with no gene match: 18. The length of the CDR3 is 17 residues. The CDR3 DNA reads TGTGCCACCCCGATCCTAGCGGGAGGGCCCAGTAGCGATGAGCAGTTCTTC. It encodes CATPILAGGPSSDEQFF.

This chain uses TRBV11-2 with TRBJ2-7, with 9 positions matching TRBD2. With 10 bases clipped from V and 6 bases from J, the junction kept 10 bases outside the gene matches. Germline values: CDR1 SGHAT, CDR2 FQNNGV. The CDR3 sequence is 13 residues long. The CDR3 DNA sequence: TGTGCCACCGAACTAGGAGCGGGAGGCGAGCAGTACTTC. Encoded protein: CATELGAGGEQYF.

The rearrangement uses TRBV27 and TRBJ1-4, with 8 nucleotides matching TRBD1. The CDR3 has 15 amino acids. Germline trimming cut 5 bases from V and 7 bases from J; bases unmatched to any gene: 9. Germline loops: CDR1 MNHEY, CDR2 SMNVEV (reference sequence). The CDR3 DNA reads TGTGCCAGCAGTACTAACGGACAGGGACGTGAAAAACTGTTTTTT. It codes for CASSTNGQGREKLFF.

The rearrangement uses TRBV2 and TRBJ2-3, with 8 bases matching TRBD2. The germline V gene has CDR1 SNHLY and CDR2 FYNNEI. There are 15 residues in the CDR3. V shed 4 bases and J 2 bases; nucleotides not matched to a gene: 5. The CDR3 coding sequence is TGTGCCAGCAGTGCCGTAGCGGGGAACACAGATACGCAGTATTTT. It yields the protein CASSAVAGNTDTQYF. The full variable domain, its missing parts supplied by reference TRBV2 and TRBJ2-3, is EPEVTQTPSHQVTQMGQEVILRCVPISNHLYFYWYRQILGQKVEFLVSFYNNEISEKSEIFDDQFSVERPDGSNFTLKIRSTKLEDSAMYFCASSAVAGNTDTQYFGPGTRLTVL.

The gene calls are TRBV7-2 and TRBJ1-5, with TRBD1 matching 12 bases. CDR1 is SGHTA and CDR2 is FQGNSA in the germline V gene. The CDR3 extends over 16 amino acids. Germline trimming cut 5 bases from V and 4 bases from J; bases unmatched to any gene: 6. CDR3 DNA sequence: TGTGCCAGCAGCAGCCGGGACAGGGGGCGGAATCAGCCCCAGCATTTT. It is translated as CASSSRDRGRNQPQHF. Full variable domain (remainder filled in from reference TRBV7-2 and TRBJ1-5): GAGVSQSPSNKVTEKGKDVELRCDPISGHTALYWYRQSLGQGLEFLIYFQGNSAPDKSGLPSDRFSAERTGGSVSTLTIQRTQQEDSAVYLCASSSRDRGRNQPQHFGDGTRLSIL.